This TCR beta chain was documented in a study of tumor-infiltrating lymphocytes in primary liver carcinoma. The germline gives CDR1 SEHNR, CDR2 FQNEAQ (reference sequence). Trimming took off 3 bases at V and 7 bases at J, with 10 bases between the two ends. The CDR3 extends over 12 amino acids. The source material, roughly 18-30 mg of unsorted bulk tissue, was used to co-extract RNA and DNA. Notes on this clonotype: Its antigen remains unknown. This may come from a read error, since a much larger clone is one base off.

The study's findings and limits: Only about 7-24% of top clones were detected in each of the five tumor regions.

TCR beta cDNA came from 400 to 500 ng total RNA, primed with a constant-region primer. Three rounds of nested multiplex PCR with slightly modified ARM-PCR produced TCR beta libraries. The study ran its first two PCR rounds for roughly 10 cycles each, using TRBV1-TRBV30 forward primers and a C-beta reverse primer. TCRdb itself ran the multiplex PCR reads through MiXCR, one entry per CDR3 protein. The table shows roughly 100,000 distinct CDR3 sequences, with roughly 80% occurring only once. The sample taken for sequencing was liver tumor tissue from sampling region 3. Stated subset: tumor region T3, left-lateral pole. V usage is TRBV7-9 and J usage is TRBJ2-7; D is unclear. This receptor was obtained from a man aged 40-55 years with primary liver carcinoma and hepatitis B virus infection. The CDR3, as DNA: TGTGCCAGCAGCTTGTCCGGTAAGGAGCAGTACTTC. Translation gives CASSLSGKEQYF.